This T cell receptor (beta chain) emerged from a study of cytomegalovirus exposure and HLA in healthy donors. 60 Vbeta and 13 Jbeta primers were used in PCR. Only in-frame clones appear in the TCRdb table, and some are missing; sequencing was by immunoSEQ multiplex PCR. The data show around 150,000 clones, over 70% seen once. Germline values: CDR1 SNHLY, CDR2 FYNNEI. The V and J ends lost 7 bases and 2 bases respectively, with 12 bases between them. The CDR3 has 13 amino acids. The V call is TRBV2, the J call TRBJ2-7; a weak D match, TRBD2 (5 bases). The source is a man aged 40-50 years in good health and CMV-seronegative. The sequencing sample was made of PBMCs. CDR3 nucleotides: TGTGCCAGCACCATCGGGATACCCTACGAGCAGTACTTC. Encoded protein: CASTIGIPYEQYF. Together with reference TRBV2 and TRBJ2-7, the CDR3 gives the full variable domain: EPEVTQTPSHQVTQMGQEVILRCVPISNHLYFYWYRQILGQKVEFLVSFYNNEISEKSEIFDDQFSVERPDGSNFTLKIRSTKLEDSAMYFCASTIGIPYEQYFGPGTRLTVT.